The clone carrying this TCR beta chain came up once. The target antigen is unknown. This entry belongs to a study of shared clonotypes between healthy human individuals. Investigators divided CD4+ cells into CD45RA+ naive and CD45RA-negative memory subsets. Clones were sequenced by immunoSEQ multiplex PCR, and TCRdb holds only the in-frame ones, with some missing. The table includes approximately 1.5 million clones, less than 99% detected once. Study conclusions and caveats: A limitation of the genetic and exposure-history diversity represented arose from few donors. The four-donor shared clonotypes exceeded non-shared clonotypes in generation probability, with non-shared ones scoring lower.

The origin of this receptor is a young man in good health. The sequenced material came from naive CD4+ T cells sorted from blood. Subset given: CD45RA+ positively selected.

The CDR3 DNA is TGTGCCAGCTCACCAAACAGCCCAGACATTCAGTACTTC. Translation gives CASSPNSPDIQYF. V gene TRBV18 combines with J gene TRBJ2-4; D unresolved. The CDR3 has 13 amino acids. V gave up 2 bases and J gave up 8 bases, with 10 bases separating them. The germline V gene encodes CDR1 KGHSH and CDR2 LQKENI.